This entry lists 23 T cell receptor beta chains sequenced from one sample in a study of early T cells in non-severe SARS-CoV-2 infection. TCRdb passed the 5' RACE reads through MiXCR, listing each CDR3 protein once. Here the sample spans tens of thousands of distinct CDR3 sequences, less than 14% being singletons. The sample comprised whole blood. These receptors originate from an adult who was a healthcare worker with PCR-confirmed SARS-CoV-2 infection or an uninfected control (not recorded which).

At least ten counts were recorded for this clonotype. The chain carries TRBV3-1 and TRBJ2-1; no firm D call. Germline values: CDR1 LGHDT, CDR2 YNNKEL (reference sequence). With 1 base removed from V and 0 bases from J, the gap between germline ends came to 10 bases. The CDR3 runs to 16 residues. CDR3 region: CASSQAPDPSYNEQFF. DNA for the CDR3: TGTGCCAGCAGCCAAGCCCCTGACCCCTCCTACAATGAGCAGTTCTTC.

This clonotype has only a few counts. This chain uses TRBV11-2 with TRBJ2-3; 9 bases align to TRBD1. Unmatched junction bases numbered 3, after V lost 5 bases and J lost 0 bases. This CDR3 is built from 15 residues. The germline gives CDR1 SGHAT, CDR2 FQNNGV. The CDR3 DNA is TGTGCCAGCAGCCGGGGACAGGGTAGCACAGATACGCAGTATTTT. Residues: CASSRGQGSTDTQYF.

V and J are TRBV4-1 and TRBJ1-2; no clear D. Trimming pared 1 base from V and 0 bases from J, leaving 9 bases between. There are 15 residues in the CDR3. Germline loops: CDR1 MGHRA, CDR2 YSYEKL. In DNA, the CDR3 is TGCGCCAGCAGCCAAGTGGTAGGGTCTAACTATGGCTACACCTTC. Encoded protein: CASSQVVGSNYGYTF.

The CDR3 spells CATQQGPPYEQYF. The DNA of the CDR3 is TGTGCCACCCAACAGGGTCCCCCCTACGAGCAGTACTTC. This chain connects TRBV10-3 to TRBJ2-7, with D maybe TRBD1 (6 bases). V lost 10 bases, J lost 2 bases, and 15 bases lay in between. The CDR3 contains 13 residues. Germline values: CDR1 ENHRY, CDR2 SYGVKD.

This clonotype was seen ten or more times. The CDR3 bases are TGCAGCGTTGATGCAGGGCGAGCTTTCTTT. This sequence encodes CSVDAGRAFF. V usage is TRBV29-1 and J usage is TRBJ1-1, with D possibly TRBD1 on 5 matching bases. Trimming removed 3 bases at V and 10 bases at J, with 9 bases between. Per the germline V gene, CDR1 is SQVTM and CDR2 is ANQGSEA. CDR3 length equals 10 residues.

There are many counts of this clonotype. Written as DNA, the CDR3 is TGCAGTGCTAGAGGCGGGCTACTAGGACGGCGGATCACAGATACGCAGTATTTT. Residues: CSARGGLLGRRITDTQYF. The chain is built from TRBV20-1 and TRBJ2-3; the D gene is possibly TRBD2 (5 bases). The V gene lost 1 base and the J gene lost 2 bases, with 22 bases spanning the gap. Germline assignment: CDR1 DFQATT and CDR2 SNEGSKA (reference sequence). The CDR3 covers 18 residues.

This clonotype was observed at least ten times. The V gene is TRBV5-6, the J gene TRBJ1-1; 10 bases are a match to TRBD1. The V segment lost 5 bases and the J segment 7 bases; nucleotides outside the gene matches: 5. The CDR3 is 13 residues long. CDR1 SGHDT and CDR2 YYEEEE come from the germline V gene. DNA for the CDR3: TGTGCCAGCAGACCGACAGGGGGCGGTGAAGCTTTCTTT. Its protein is CASRPTGGGEAFF.

This clonotype was recorded many times. This chain connects TRBV19 to TRBJ1-5; unclear D gene. CDR3 length: 15 residues. V was cut by 3 bases and J by 2 bases, with 11 bases left in between. The V gene's germline CDR1 is LNHDA and CDR2 SQIVND (reference sequence). This CDR3 reads CASSIQTTGNQPQHF. The CDR3, as DNA: TGTGCCAGTAGTATCCAGACAACGGGCAATCAGCCCCAGCATTTT.

The CDR3 region is CASSQAEGSVRETQYF. In nucleotides, the CDR3 is TGCGCCAGCAGCCAAGCTGAGGGGTCCGTGAGAGAGACCCAGTACTTC. The chain joins TRBV4-1 to TRBJ2-5; D tentatively reads TRBD1 or TRBD2 (5 bases each). Germline CDR1 MGHRA, CDR2 YSYEKL. Trimming shortened V by 1 base and J by 4 bases, and 16 bases separated the two germline ends. The CDR3 has 16 residues.

This clonotype was counted at least ten times. At one of its ends the junction is not consistent with the germline gene, which may arise from a read error. This chain uses TRBV30 with TRBJ2-1, with D tentatively TRBD2 (6 bases). There are 14 residues in the CDR3. Germline V gene sequence: CDR1 GTSNPN, CDR2 SVGIG (reference sequence). CDR3 amino acids: CTWGNRLVTNEQFF. The CDR3 DNA reads TGTACCTGGGGTAACAGACTAGTAACTAATGAGCAGTTCTTC.

The sample holds a few counts of this clonotype. This sequence joins TRBV12-3 or TRBV12-4 and TRBJ1-1, with TRBD1 matching 7 bases. V shed 6 bases and J 1 base; nucleotides not matched to a gene: 2. The CDR3 sequence is 13 residues long. The CDR3 sequence: CASSWDRNTEAFF. The CDR3 DNA sequence: TGTGCCAGCAGCTGGGACAGGAACACTGAAGCTTTCTTT.

This clonotype was picked up many times. The genes are TRBV7-6 and TRBJ2-1; D not certain. Germline V gives CDR1 SGHVS, CDR2 FNYEAQ. Trimming took off 5 bases at V and 7 bases at J, with 15 bases between the two ends. This CDR3 region has 14 residues. The DNA for the CDR3 is TGTGCCAGCAGCACGGGCCATTCCTTAAATGAGCAGTTCTTC. It translates to CASSTGHSLNEQFF.

This clonotype was counted ten times or more. This chain uses TRBV5-1 with TRBJ2-2; unclear D gene. The CDR3 sequence is 16 residues long. V dropped 3 bases and J dropped 1 base, with 13 bases sitting between them. CDR1 is SGHRS and CDR2 is YFSETQ in the germline V gene. CDR3 nucleotides: TGCGCCAGCAGCTCAAGTACTGGGGTGAACACCGGGGAGCTGTTTTTT. Its translation is CASSSSTGVNTGELFF.

The CDR3 DNA reads TGCAGTGCTAGAGATATGGTGGGGGGGAACACTGAAGCTTTCTTT. Encoded protein: CSARDMVGGNTEAFF. The chain links TRBV20-1 to TRBJ1-1; tentatively, D is TRBD1 (5 bases). Germline assignment: CDR1 DFQATT and CDR2 SNEGSKA (reference sequence). Trimming cost V 0 bases and J 1 base, with 12 bases left between them. The CDR3 is 15 amino acids.

This clonotype was counted ten times or more. This chain connects TRBV20-1 to TRBJ1-5; TRBD1 might be the D (5 bases). CDR3 length equals 19 residues. V lost 3 bases and J 2 bases, leaving 26 bases between the germline ends. Per the germline V gene, CDR1 is DFQATT and CDR2 is SNEGSKA (reference sequence). The CDR3 DNA reads TGCAGTGCTAGCCTTGGGAAGGGGCCTAAAATTTTTGGCAATCAGCCCCAGCATTTT. It encodes CSASLGKGPKIFGNQPQHF.

This clonotype was observed many times. The chain employs TRBV2 and TRBJ2-1; D might be TRBD1 or TRBD2, each matching 5 bases. The length of the CDR3 is 13 residues. V was pared by 4 bases and J by 4 bases, with 8 bases between. Germline V gene sequence: CDR1 SNHLY, CDR2 FYNNEI. CDR3 sequence reads: CASSGGSYNEQFF. In DNA, the CDR3 is TGTGCCAGCAGTGGGGGGAGTTACAATGAGCAGTTCTTC.

This clonotype was seen a few times. This chain connects TRBV7-9 to TRBJ2-7; D is ambiguous. The CDR3 contains 13 residues. CDR1 and CDR2 (germline): SEHNR, FQNEAQ (reference sequence). The V end was cut by 6 bases, the J end by 6 bases, with 15 bases between. The CDR3 loop reads CASSWPQVPEQYF. CDR3 DNA sequence: TGTGCCAGCAGTTGGCCCCAGGTCCCCGAGCAGTACTTC.

This clonotype appeared many times. V and J are TRBV7-6 and TRBJ2-5, with 10 bases lining up with TRBD2. Germline V gene data show CDR1 as SGHVS and CDR2 as FNYEAQ. CDR3 length equals 14 residues. V shed 10 bases, J shed 2 bases, and the junction held 7 bases outside the gene matches. CDR3 amino acids: CATQSGGAQETQYF. The CDR3 DNA follows: TGTGCCACCCAAAGCGGGGGGGCGCAAGAGACCCAGTACTTC.

This clonotype showed up just a few times. The CDR3 loop reads CSASTGVTEAFF. CDR3 in DNA: TGCAGCGCTTCAACAGGGGTCACTGAAGCTTTCTTT. The gene calls are TRBV29-1 and TRBJ1-1; 7 nucleotides line up with TRBD1. This CDR3 comprises 12 residues. Germline V gene sequence: CDR1 SQVTM, CDR2 ANQGSEA. V lost 7 bases, J lost 4 bases, and 6 bases stayed unmatched.

This rearrangement joins TRBV5-4 to TRBJ2-2; D unclear. There are 14 residues in the CDR3. The V end was cut by 1 base, the J end by 0 bases, with 4 bases between. Germline values: CDR1 SGHNT, CDR2 YYREEE (reference sequence). This CDR3 is CASSLFANTGELFF. The CDR3 DNA sequence: TGTGCCAGCAGCTTGTTTGCGAACACCGGGGAGCTGTTTTTT.

V and J are TRBV12-3 or TRBV12-4 and TRBJ2-3; TRBD1 matches 7 bases. The CDR3 consists of 16 residues. J lost 1 base, V lost 6 bases, and 10 bases had no gene match. This CDR3 is CASSPTGVVGTDTQYF. DNA for the CDR3: TGTGCCAGCAGCCCAACAGGGGTTGTTGGCACAGATACGCAGTATTTT.

This clonotype was observed many times. The gene calls are TRBV9 and TRBJ2-5; D is perhaps TRBD2 (6 bases). The V end was cut by 5 bases, the J end by 7 bases, with 18 bases between. This CDR3 has 14 residues. Germline lookup yields CDR1 SGDLS and CDR2 YYNGEE. DNA of the CDR3: TGTGCCAGCAGTGCCACTAGCTCCTTGGCGACCCAGTACTTC. Its translation: CASSATSSLATQYF.

This clonotype has a count of ten or more. The chain combines TRBV7-6 with TRBJ2-1, with TRBD1 matching over 7 bases. Trimming removed 3 bases from V and 12 bases from J; junction bases left unmatched: 11. CDR1 is SGHVS, CDR2 FNYEAQ, per germline. This CDR3 region has 14 residues. This CDR3 is CASSLGQFSGGQFF. CDR3 DNA sequence: TGTGCCAGCAGCTTGGGACAGTTCTCTGGGGGGCAGTTCTTC.